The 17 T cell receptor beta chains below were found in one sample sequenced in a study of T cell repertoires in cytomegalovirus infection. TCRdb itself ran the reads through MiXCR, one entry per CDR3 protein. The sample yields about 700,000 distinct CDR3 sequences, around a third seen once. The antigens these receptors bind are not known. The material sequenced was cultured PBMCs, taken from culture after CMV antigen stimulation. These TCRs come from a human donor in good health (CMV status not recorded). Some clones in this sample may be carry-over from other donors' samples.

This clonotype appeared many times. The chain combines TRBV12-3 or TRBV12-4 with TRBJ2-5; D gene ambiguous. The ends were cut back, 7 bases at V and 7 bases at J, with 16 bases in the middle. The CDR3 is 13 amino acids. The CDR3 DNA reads TGTGCCAGCACCGATTCCCAACCAGGGACCCAGTACTTC. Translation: CASTDSQPGTQYF.

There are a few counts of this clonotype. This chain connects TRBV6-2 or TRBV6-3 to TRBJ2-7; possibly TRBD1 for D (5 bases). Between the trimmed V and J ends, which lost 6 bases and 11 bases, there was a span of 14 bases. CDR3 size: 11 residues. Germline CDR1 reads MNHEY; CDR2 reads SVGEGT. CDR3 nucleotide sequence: TGTGCCAGCAGAGGGGTCGGTGTCAAGTACTTC. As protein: CASRGVGVKYF.

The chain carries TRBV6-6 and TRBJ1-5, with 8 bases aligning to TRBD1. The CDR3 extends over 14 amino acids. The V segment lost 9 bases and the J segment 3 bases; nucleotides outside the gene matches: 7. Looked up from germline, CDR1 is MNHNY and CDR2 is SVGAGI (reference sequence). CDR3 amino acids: CASGGTGDNQPQHF. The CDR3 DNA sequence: TGTGCCAGTGGCGGGACAGGAGACAATCAGCCCCAGCATTTT.

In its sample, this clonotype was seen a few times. This chain's CDR3 is CASSLTGVEEAQYF. CDR3 nucleotides: TGCGCCAGCAGCTTGACTGGGGTGGAAGAAGCCCAGTACTTC. The V and J genes are TRBV5-1 and TRBJ2-5, with D uncertain. The germline gives CDR1 SGHRS, CDR2 YFSETQ. Trimming shortened V by 1 base and J by 9 bases, and 16 bases separated the two germline ends. The CDR3 runs 14 residues.

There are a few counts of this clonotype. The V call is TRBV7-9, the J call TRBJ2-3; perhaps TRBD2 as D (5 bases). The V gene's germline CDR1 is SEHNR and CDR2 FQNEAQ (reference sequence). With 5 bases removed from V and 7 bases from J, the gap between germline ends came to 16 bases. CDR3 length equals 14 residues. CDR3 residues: CASSHTSDFNTQYF. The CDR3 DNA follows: TGTGCCAGCAGCCATACTTCGGACTTCAATACGCAGTATTTT.

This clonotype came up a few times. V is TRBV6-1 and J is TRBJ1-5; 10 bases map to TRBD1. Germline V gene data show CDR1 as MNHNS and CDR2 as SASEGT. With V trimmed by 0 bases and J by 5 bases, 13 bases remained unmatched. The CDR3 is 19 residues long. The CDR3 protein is CASSEALWTGGRVDQPQHF. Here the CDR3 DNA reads TGTGCCAGCAGTGAAGCACTTTGGACAGGGGGAAGGGTTGATCAGCCCCAGCATTTT.

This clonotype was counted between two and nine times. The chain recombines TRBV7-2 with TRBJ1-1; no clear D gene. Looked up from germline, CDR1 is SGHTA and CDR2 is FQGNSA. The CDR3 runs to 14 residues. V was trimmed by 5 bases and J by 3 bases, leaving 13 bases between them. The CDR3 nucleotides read TGTGCCAGCAGCGCCAGTGTTTGGGACACTGAAGCTTTCTTT. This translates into CASSASVWDTEAFF.

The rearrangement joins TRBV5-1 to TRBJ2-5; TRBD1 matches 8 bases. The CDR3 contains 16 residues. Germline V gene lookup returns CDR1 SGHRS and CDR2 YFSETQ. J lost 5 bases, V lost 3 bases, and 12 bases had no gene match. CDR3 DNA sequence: TGCGCCAGCAGCTCTGGGTTGCAGGGGGCTTGGGAGACCCAGTACTTC. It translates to CASSSGLQGAWETQYF.

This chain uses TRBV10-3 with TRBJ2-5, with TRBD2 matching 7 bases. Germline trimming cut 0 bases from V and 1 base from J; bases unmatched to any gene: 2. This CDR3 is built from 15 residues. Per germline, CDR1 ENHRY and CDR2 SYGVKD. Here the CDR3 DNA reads TGTGCCATCAGTGAGTCGACTAGCCTCCAAGAGACCCAGTACTTC. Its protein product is CAISESTSLQETQYF.

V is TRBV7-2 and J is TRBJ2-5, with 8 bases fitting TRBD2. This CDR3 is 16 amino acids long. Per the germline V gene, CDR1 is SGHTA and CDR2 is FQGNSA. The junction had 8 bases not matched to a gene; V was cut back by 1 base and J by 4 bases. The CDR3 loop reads CASSLGIGTSRETQYF. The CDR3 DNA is TGTGCCAGCAGCTTAGGGATAGGGACTAGTCGAGAGACCCAGTACTTC.

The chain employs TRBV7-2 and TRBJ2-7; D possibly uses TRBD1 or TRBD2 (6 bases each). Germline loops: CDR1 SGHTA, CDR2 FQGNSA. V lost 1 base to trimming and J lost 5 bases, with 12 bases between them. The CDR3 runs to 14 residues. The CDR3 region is CASSLGFGGDEQYF. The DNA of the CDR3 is TGTGCCAGCAGCTTAGGGTTCGGGGGCGACGAGCAGTACTTC.

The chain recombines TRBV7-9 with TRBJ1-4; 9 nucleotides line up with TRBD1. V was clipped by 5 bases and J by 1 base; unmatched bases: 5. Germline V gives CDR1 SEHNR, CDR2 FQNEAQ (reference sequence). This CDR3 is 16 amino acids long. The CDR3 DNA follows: TGTGCCAGCAGCCCGGGACAGGGAGGAACTAATGAAAAACTGTTTTTT. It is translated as CASSPGQGGTNEKLFF.

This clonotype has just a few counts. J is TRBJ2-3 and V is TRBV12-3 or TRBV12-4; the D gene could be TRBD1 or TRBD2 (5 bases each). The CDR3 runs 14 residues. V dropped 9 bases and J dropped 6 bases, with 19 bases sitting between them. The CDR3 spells CASKFGDGRDTQYF. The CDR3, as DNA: TGTGCCAGTAAATTCGGGGACGGCAGGGATACGCAGTATTTT.

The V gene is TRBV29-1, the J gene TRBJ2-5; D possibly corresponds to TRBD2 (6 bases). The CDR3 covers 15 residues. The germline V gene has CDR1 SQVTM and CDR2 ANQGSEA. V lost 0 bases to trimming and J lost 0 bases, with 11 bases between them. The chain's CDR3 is CSVEENGGYQETQYF. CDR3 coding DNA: TGCAGCGTTGAAGAGAATGGAGGGTACCAAGAGACCCAGTACTTC.

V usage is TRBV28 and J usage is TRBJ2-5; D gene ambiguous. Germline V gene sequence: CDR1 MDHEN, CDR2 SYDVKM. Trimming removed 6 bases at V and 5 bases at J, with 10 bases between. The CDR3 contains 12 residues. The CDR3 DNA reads TGTGCCAGCAGAAACTCACCCGAGACCCAGTACTTC. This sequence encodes CASRNSPETQYF.

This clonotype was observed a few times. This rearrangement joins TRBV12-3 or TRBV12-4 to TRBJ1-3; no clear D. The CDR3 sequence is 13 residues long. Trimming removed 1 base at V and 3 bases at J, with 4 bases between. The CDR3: CASSLDGGNTIYF. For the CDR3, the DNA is TGTGCCAGCAGTTTAGACGGTGGAAACACCATATATTTT.

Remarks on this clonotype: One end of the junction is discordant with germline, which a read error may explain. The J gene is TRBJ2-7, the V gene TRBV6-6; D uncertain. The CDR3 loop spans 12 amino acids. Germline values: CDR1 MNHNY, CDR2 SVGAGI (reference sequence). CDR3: CASSDPFGPRNF. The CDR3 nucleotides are TGTGCCAGCAGTGACCCCTTCGGTCCCCGGAACTTC.